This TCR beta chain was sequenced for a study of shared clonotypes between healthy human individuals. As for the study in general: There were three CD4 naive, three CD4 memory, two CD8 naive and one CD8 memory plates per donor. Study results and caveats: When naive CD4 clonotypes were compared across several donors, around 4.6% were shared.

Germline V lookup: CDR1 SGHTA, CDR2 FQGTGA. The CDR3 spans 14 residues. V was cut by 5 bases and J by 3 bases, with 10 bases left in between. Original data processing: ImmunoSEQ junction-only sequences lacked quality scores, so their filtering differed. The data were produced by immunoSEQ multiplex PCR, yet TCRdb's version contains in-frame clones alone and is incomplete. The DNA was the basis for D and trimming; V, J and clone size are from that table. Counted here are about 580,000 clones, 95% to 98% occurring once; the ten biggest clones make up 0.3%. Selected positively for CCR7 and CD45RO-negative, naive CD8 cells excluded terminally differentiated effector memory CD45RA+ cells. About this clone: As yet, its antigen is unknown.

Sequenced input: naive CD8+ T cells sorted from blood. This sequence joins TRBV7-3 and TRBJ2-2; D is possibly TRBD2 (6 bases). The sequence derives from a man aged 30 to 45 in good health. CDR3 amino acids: CASSGGPDTGELFF. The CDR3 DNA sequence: TGTGCCAGCAGCGGAGGGCCGGACACCGGGGAGCTGTTTTTT.